This entry concerns a single TCR beta chain. The antigen remains unidentified. Profiling relied on immunoSEQ multiplex PCR, and the TCRdb table lists in-frame clones only, not all of them. The data show approximately 25,000 clones, with around 83% seen just once and 0.71% held by the top ten. This sample stems from a study of T cells in narcolepsy. Whole-study context: Enrolled donors included narcolepsy type 1 or type 2 patients and healthy controls.

This CDR3 is built from 14 residues. Germline V gene data show CDR1 as LNHDA and CDR2 as SQIVND (reference sequence). V lost 4 bases and J lost 2, with 12 bases in between. Overall study findings and caveats: Autoreactive clonotypes reportedly recurred in blood of same and different patients, not controls. Autoreactive clone sequences were missing from some blood memory CD4+ repertoires. Comparing one patient's CSF and blood CD4+ clonotypes highlighted HCRT- and TRIB2-specific autoreactive clonotypes.

This receptor was identified in a human donor with narcolepsy. Sequencing was carried out using CD45RA- memory CD4+ T cells from PBMCs. The chain links TRBV19 to TRBJ2-7; D unresolved. CDR3 sequence: CASSTRSVTYEQYF. In DNA form, the CDR3 reads TGTGCCAGTAGTACTCGGAGCGTCACCTACGAGCAGTACTTC.